This TCR beta chain was observed in a study of shared T cell receptors in the human thymus. The V gene end was trimmed by 6 bases and the J gene end by 5 bases; junction bases not matched to a gene: 9. CDR1 is LNHDA and CDR2 is SQIVND in the germline V gene (reference sequence). This CDR3 spans 14 amino acids. Profiled with immunoSEQ multiplex PCR; TCRdb holds only in-frame clones, not every one. Of approximately 730,000 clones in the sample, 70% to 90% were seen once. Separately, the same data were catalogued under a study of human thymus T cells. This second study notes: V and J genes seemed to be used with bias in thymic and blood repertoires.

The sample was thymocytes. The rearrangement joins TRBV19 to TRBJ1-1; 7 bases line up with TRBD1. This clonotype originated in a girl less than two years old with a congenital heart defect. The CDR3 coding sequence is TGTGCCAGTAGGCCGACAGGGTGGGGGACTGAAGCTTTCTTT. This gives the protein CASRPTGWGTEAFF.